The 25 T cell receptor beta chains given below trace back to one sample, sequenced in a study of CD8 T cells in Susac syndrome. RNA in amounts of about 0.5 to 1 ug was reverse transcribed with random hexamers. One entry per CDR3 protein results from TCRdb running MiXCR on the immunoSEQ multiplex PCR reads. The sample yields approximately 120,000 distinct CDR3 sequences, more than 85% seen once. The sample taken for sequencing was CD8+ T cells from PBMCs. The source is a human donor with multiple sclerosis.

The chain uses TRBV7-9 and TRBJ1-1, with 7 bases identical to TRBD1. J lost 5 bases, V lost 6 bases, and 6 bases had no gene match. The length of the CDR3 is 13 residues. Germline V gives CDR1 SEHNR, CDR2 FQNEAQ (reference sequence). DNA of the CDR3: TGTGCCAGCAGTTTACAGGGGAGAACTGAAGCTTTCTTT. It is translated as CASSLQGRTEAFF.

The chain couples TRBV5-1 to TRBJ1-2; TRBD1 matches 11 bases. The CDR3 covers 17 residues. Trimming at V came to 5 bases and at J to 8 bases, leaving 17 bases not matched to a gene. The germline V gene has CDR1 SGHRS and CDR2 YFSETQ. The CDR3 DNA follows: TGCGCCAGCAGTCAGAAATCTGGAGGACAGGGGGCCTACGGCTACACCTTC. It is translated as CASSQKSGGQGAYGYTF.

The rearrangement uses TRBV2 and TRBJ1-1; D is undetermined. Germline V gives CDR1 SNHLY, CDR2 FYNNEI. V was pared by 7 bases and J by 2 bases, with 11 bases between. This CDR3 has 13 residues. The CDR3, as DNA: TGTGCCAGCATGCTAGGGAAAAACACTGAAGCTTTCTTT. This gives the protein CASMLGKNTEAFF.

The J gene is TRBJ2-7, the V gene TRBV6-5; D not certain. Between the trimmed V and J ends, which lost 6 bases and 6 bases, there was a span of 18 bases. Germline CDR1 reads MNHEY; CDR2 reads SVGAGI. The CDR3 runs 14 residues. CDR3 region: CASRVRSSGGEQYV. CDR3 DNA sequence: TGTGCCAGCAGAGTTCGCTCCTCGGGCGGCGAGCAGTACGTC.

The genes are TRBV7-6 and TRBJ2-1, with D possibly being TRBD1 or TRBD2 (6 bases each). Trimming left V 2 bases short and J 7 bases short, with 21 bases between. The CDR3 contains 17 residues. The germline gives CDR1 SGHVS, CDR2 FNYEAQ. CDR3 sequence reads: CASSLFRGRLIPNEQFF. As DNA, the CDR3 is TGTGCCAGCAGCTTATTCCGGGGGCGACTCATCCCAAATGAGCAGTTCTTC.

The genes are TRBV9 and TRBJ2-1; 11 bases agree with TRBD2. This CDR3 has 15 amino acids. V dropped 4 bases and J dropped 10; count of bases not matched to a gene: 10. CDR1 SGDLS and CDR2 YYNGEE come from the germline V gene. CDR3 DNA sequence: TGTGCCAGCAGCTCCTTAGCGGGGGGGCTACTGGAGCAGTTCTTC. Translation: CASSSLAGGLLEQFF. Combining the CDR3 with reference TRBV9 and TRBJ2-1 gives the whole variable domain DSGVTQTPKHLITATGQRVTLRCSPRSGDLSVYWYQQSLDQGLQFLIQYYNGEERAKGNILERFSAQQFPDLHSELNLSSLELGDSALYFCASSSLAGGLLEQFFGPGTRLTVL.

The V call is TRBV9, the J call TRBJ2-1; TRBD1 aligns across 10 bases. The CDR3 runs to 15 residues. After removal of 0 bases from V and 7 bases from J, the junction contained 4 bases not matched to a gene. Germline V gene lookup returns CDR1 SGDLS and CDR2 YYNGEE. CDR3 in DNA: TGTGCCAGCAGCGTAGGACAGGGGGCGGCAAATGAGCAGTTCTTC. This encodes CASSVGQGAANEQFF.

This sequence joins TRBV7-9 and TRBJ2-1; D possibly corresponds to TRBD2 (7 bases). Trimming cost V 6 bases and J 8 bases, with 14 bases left between them. CDR1 SEHNR and CDR2 FQNEAQ come from the germline V gene (reference sequence). This CDR3 has 13 amino acids. The CDR3 spells CASRGGGEYEQFF. The DNA for the CDR3 is TGTGCCAGCAGGGGAGGGGGGGAGTATGAGCAGTTCTTC.

This sequence joins TRBV4-1 and TRBJ2-5; D might be TRBD2 (6 bases). The V gene lost 3 bases and the J gene lost 5 bases, with 10 bases spanning the gap. CDR1 and CDR2 from the germline V gene are MGHRA and YSYEKL. There are 13 residues in the CDR3. The CDR3 DNA reads TGCGCCAGCAGCCACCAGGCGGGGGAGACCCAGTACTTC. Amino acids: CASSHQAGETQYF.

The chain links TRBV7-9 to TRBJ2-7; D unresolved. Trimming stripped 5 bases from V and 5 bases from J, with 19 bases between. The germline CDR1 and CDR2 sequences are SEHNR and FQNEAQ (reference sequence). This CDR3 contains 15 residues. The CDR3 loop reads CASSPPLAKRDEQYF. CDR3 DNA sequence: TGTGCCAGCAGCCCGCCCCTGGCAAAAAGAGACGAGCAGTACTTC.

The chain links TRBV5-6 to TRBJ2-1; TRBD2 aligns across 11 bases. Germline CDR1 and CDR2: SGHDT and YYEEEE. The CDR3 spans 14 residues. After removal of 0 bases from V and 13 bases from J, the junction contained 6 bases not matched to a gene. Here the CDR3 DNA reads TGTGCCAGCAGCTTGGTGCTAGCGGGAGGCCCACAGTTCTTC. Its protein is CASSLVLAGGPQFF.

J is TRBJ1-1 and V is TRBV7-8; D call uncertain. V was pared by 2 bases and J by 5 bases, with 9 bases between. Germline-derived CDR1 and CDR2 are SGHVS and FQNEAQ. This CDR3 contains 13 residues. In DNA form, the CDR3 reads TGTGCCAGCAGCTTACTTTGGGGTACTGAAGCTTTCTTT. Protein product: CASSLLWGTEAFF.

The chain joins TRBV4-1 to TRBJ2-7, with TRBD2 matching over 10 bases. V lost 1 base and J lost 2; bases outside the gene matches: 2. Germline values: CDR1 MGHRA, CDR2 YSYEKL. The CDR3 spans 15 residues. The CDR3 sequence is CASSQVLAGAYEQYF. For the CDR3, the DNA is TGCGCCAGCAGCCAAGTGCTAGCGGGGGCCTACGAGCAGTACTTC.

This rearrangement joins TRBV23-1 to TRBJ2-7, with TRBD2 identical over 10 bases. TRBV23-1 is an ORF for which the function is uncertain. After removal of 8 bases from V and 0 bases from J, the junction contained 4 bases not matched to a gene. This CDR3 spans 14 amino acids. CDR3 loop: CASHTSGDSYEQYV. The CDR3 DNA reads TGCGCCAGCCATACTAGCGGGGACTCCTACGAGCAGTACGTC.

Here the CDR3 reads CASSLGRGPPQQYV. CDR3 coding DNA: TGTGCCAGCAGCCTTGGCAGGGGGCCCCCCCAGCAGTACGTC. J is TRBJ2-7 and V is TRBV5-4; 8 bases match TRBD1. This CDR3 has 14 amino acids. The V gene end was trimmed by 4 bases and the J gene end by 8 bases; junction bases not matched to a gene: 11. Germline V gene data show CDR1 as SGHNT and CDR2 as YYREEE (reference sequence).

The chain joins TRBV12-3 or TRBV12-4 to TRBJ2-7; 10 bases agree with TRBD1. The CDR3 extends over 14 amino acids. V lost 3 bases and J lost 6; bases outside the gene matches: 5. CDR3 protein: CASSFGTGVVEQYF. CDR3 DNA: TGTGCCAGCAGTTTCGGGACAGGGGTAGTCGAGCAGTACTTC.

CDR3 DNA: TGTGCCAGCAGCTTAGGAGCGGCGGGGGAGCTGTTTTTT. Its translation is CASSLGAAGELFF. V usage is TRBV5-4 and J usage is TRBJ2-2; TRBD2 is a possible D gene (5 bases). CDR1 and CDR2 from the germline V gene are SGHNT and YYREEE (reference sequence). V was trimmed by 2 bases and J by 8 bases, leaving 10 bases between them. This CDR3 region has 13 residues.

The V call is TRBV19, the J call TRBJ2-7; a weak D match, TRBD2 (6 bases). The V gene's germline CDR1 is LNHDA and CDR2 SQIVND (reference sequence). The CDR3 contains 14 residues. V gave up 2 bases and J gave up 5 bases, with 13 bases separating them. The CDR3 region has the DNA TGTGCCAGTAGTATACGGGGGATGGGGGACGAGCAGTACTTC. Amino acid sequence: CASSIRGMGDEQYF.

This clonotype was found a few times. The chain is built from TRBV27 and TRBJ2-7, with D possibly being TRBD2 (6 bases). Germline CDR1 is MNHEY and CDR2 is SMNVEV (reference sequence). The CDR3 contains 13 residues. V lost 5 bases to trimming and J lost 0 bases, with 8 bases between them. CDR3 in DNA: TGTGCCAGCAGTGGGGGGAGCTCCTACGAGCAGTACTTC. Translation: CASSGGSSYEQYF.

The gene calls are TRBV6-1 and TRBJ1-1; no clear D. The ends were cut back, 6 bases at V and 7 bases at J, with 12 bases in the middle. From germline, CDR1 is MNHNS and CDR2 SASEGT. The CDR3 contains 12 residues. CDR3 region: CASRDLTVEAFF. CDR3 nucleotides: TGTGCCAGCAGGGACTTGACGGTTGAAGCTTTCTTT.

The chain employs TRBV3-1 and TRBJ1-2; D remains unclear. Trimming took off 1 base at V and 8 bases at J, with 5 bases between the two ends. Germline V gene sequence: CDR1 LGHDT, CDR2 YNNKEL (reference sequence). This CDR3 is built from 11 residues. Here the CDR3 DNA reads TGTGCCAGCAGCCAAGCAGCGGGCTACACCTTC. This gives the protein CASSQAAGYTF. Variable domain in full (rest from reference TRBV3-1 and TRBJ1-2): DTAVSQTPKYLVTQMGNDKSIKCEQNLGHDTMYWYKQDSKKFLKIMFSYNNKELIINETVPNRFSPKSPDKAHLNLHINSLELGDSAVYFCASSQAAGYTFGSGTRLTVV.

DNA for the CDR3: TGTGCCAGCAGCTTACTAGCGGGGGTTTCCTACGAGCAGTACGTC. Translated, it gives CASSLLAGVSYEQYV. The chain combines TRBV5-6 with TRBJ2-7, with TRBD2 matching over 11 bases. V dropped 2 bases and J dropped 1; count of bases not matched to a gene: 2. This CDR3 region has 15 residues. The germline V gene has CDR1 SGHDT and CDR2 YYEEEE.

The rearrangement joins TRBV30 to TRBJ1-1; D remains unclear. Germline V CDR1 and CDR2: GTSNPN, SVGIG (reference sequence). Trimming left V 0 bases short and J 3 bases short, with 8 bases between. There are 13 residues in the CDR3. CDR3 residues: CAWSVLGYTEAFF. CDR3 bases: TGTGCCTGGAGTGTACTGGGTTACACTGAAGCTTTCTTT.

This chain joins TRBV27 and TRBJ1-5; no reliable D call. The CDR3 is 14 residues long. With 7 bases removed from V and 2 bases from J, the gap between germline ends came to 12 bases. Germline V gene data show CDR1 as MNHEY and CDR2 as SMNVEV (reference sequence). This CDR3 is CASMRAVGNQPQHF. DNA of the CDR3: TGTGCCAGCATGAGGGCGGTGGGCAATCAGCCCCAGCATTTT.

The V gene is TRBV6-6, the J gene TRBJ1-1, with TRBD1 as a possible D gene (5 bases). This CDR3 comprises 13 residues. Germline values: CDR1 MNHNY, CDR2 SVGAGI (reference sequence). V was cut by 5 bases and J by 10 bases, with 17 bases left in between. The CDR3 DNA reads TGTGCCAGCAGTCCCCCGACAGAGAAGGGAGCTTTCTTT. This sequence encodes CASSPPTEKGAFF.